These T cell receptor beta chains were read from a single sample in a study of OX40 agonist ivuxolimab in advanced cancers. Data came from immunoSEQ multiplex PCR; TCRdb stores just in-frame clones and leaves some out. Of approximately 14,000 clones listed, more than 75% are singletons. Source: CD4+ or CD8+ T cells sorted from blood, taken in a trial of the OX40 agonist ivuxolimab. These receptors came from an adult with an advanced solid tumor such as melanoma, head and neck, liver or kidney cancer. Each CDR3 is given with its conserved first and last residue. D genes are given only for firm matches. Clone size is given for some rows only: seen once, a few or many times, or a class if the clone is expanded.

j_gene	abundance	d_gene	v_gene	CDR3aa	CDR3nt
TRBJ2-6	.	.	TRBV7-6	CASSSRAGANVLTF	TGTGCCAGCAGCTCTCGGGCTGGGGCCAACGTCCTGACTTTC
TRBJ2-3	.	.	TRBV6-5	CASSYAGVTDTQYF	TGTGCCAGCAGTTACGCAGGGGTCACAGATACGCAGTATTTT
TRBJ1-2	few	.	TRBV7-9	CASSLPKEGAEYGYTF	TGTGCCAGCAGCTTACCCAAGGAGGGAGCGGAATATGGCTACACCTTC
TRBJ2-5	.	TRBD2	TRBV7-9	CASSLAPTSGETQYF	TGTGCCAGCAGCTTAGCGCCTACTAGCGGGGAGACCCAGTACTTC
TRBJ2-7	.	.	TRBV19	CASSIVLPSYEQYF	TGTGCCAGTAGTATAGTACTACCCAGCTACGAGCAGTACTTC
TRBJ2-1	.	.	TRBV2	CASALVSYNEQFF	TGTGCCAGCGCTCTAGTTTCCTACAATGAGCAGTTCTTC
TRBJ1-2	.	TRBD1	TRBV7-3	CASSFGTDYGYTF	TGTGCCAGCAGCTTTGGGACAGACTATGGCTACACCTTC
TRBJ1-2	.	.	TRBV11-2	CASSLGLRVHNYGYTF	TGTGCCAGCAGCTTGGGACTGAGGGTCCATAACTATGGCTACACCTTC
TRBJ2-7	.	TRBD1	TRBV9	CASSVAGRGEQYF	TGTGCCAGCAGCGTAGCTGGCAGGGGGGAGCAGTACTTC
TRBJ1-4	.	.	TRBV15	CATSSDRTTYEKLFF	TGTGCCACCAGCAGCGACAGGACCACCTATGAAAAACTGTTTTTT
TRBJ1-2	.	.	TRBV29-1	CSVVGGVAYGYTF	TGCAGCGTTGTGGGTGGGGTAGCCTATGGCTACACCTTC
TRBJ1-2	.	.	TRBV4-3	CASSQDSPFNYGYTF	TGCGCCAGCAGCCAAGACTCTCCATTCAACTATGGCTACACCTTC
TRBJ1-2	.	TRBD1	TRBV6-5	CASSYYGDRGIYGYTF	TGTGCCAGCAGTTACTATGGGGACAGGGGGATTTATGGCTACACCTTC
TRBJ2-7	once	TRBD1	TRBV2	CASSDGTDSYEQYF	TGTGCCAGCAGTGACGGGACAGACTCCTACGAGCAGTACTTC
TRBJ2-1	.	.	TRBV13	CASSLVGVEQFF	TGTGCCAGCAGCTTAGTGGGGGTTGAGCAGTTCTTC
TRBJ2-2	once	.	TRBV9	CASSGGLYPGELFF	TGTGCCAGCAGCGGCGGACTCTACCCCGGGGAGCTGTTTTTT
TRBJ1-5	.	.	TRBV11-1	CASSRTGNNQPQHF	TGTGCCAGCAGCCGGACGGGCAACAATCAGCCCCAGCATTTT
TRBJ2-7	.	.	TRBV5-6	CASSLVLGTNEQYF	TGTGCCAGCAGCTTGGTTCTAGGCACGAACGAGCAGTACTTC
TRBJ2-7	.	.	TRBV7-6	CASSPPGSRDNYEQYF	TGTGCCAGCAGCCCCCCTGGGAGTAGGGACAACTACGAGCAGTACTTC
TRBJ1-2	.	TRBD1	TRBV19	CASSISGRGNGYTF	TGTGCCAGTAGTATCTCGGGCAGGGGGAATGGCTACACCTTC
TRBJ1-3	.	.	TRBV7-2	CASSLSFRGLGNTIYF	TGTGCCAGCAGCTTATCCTTTCGGGGGCTCGGAAACACCATATATTTT